These 25 T cell receptor beta chains share one sample of origin, sequenced in a study of T cells after somatic rescue of genetic block. Here immunoSEQ multiplex PCR was the method, and the copy in TCRdb shows in-frame clones only, minus some. Of roughly 92,000 clones in the sample, around 89% are singletons; the top ten hold around 1.5%. Input material: peripheral blood mononuclear cells (PBMCs). The receptors derive from a woman between 18 and 29 years old.

The rearrangement links TRBV11-2 to TRBJ1-5; possibly TRBD1 for D (5 bases). CDR1 is SGHAT, CDR2 FQNNGV, per germline. The CDR3 runs 14 residues. Between the trimmed V and J ends, which lost 4 bases and 2 bases, there was a span of 9 bases. The CDR3 spells CASSSSGGNQPQHF. CDR3 nucleotides: TGTGCCAGCAGCTCCTCGGGGGGCAATCAGCCCCAGCATTTT.

Only a few counts were recorded for this clone. The V and J genes are TRBV28 and TRBJ1-5; D is ambiguous. CDR3 length: 15 residues. Germline V gives CDR1 MDHEN, CDR2 SYDVKM. Trimming left V 3 bases short and J 4 bases short, with 13 bases between. CDR3 coding DNA: TGTGCCAGCAGTTTGGCAGCCCCGGGGAATCAGCCCCAGCATTTT. Translating gives CASSLAAPGNQPQHF. Variable domain in full (rest from reference TRBV28 and TRBJ1-5): DVKVTQSSRYLVKRTGEKVFLECVQDMDHENMFWYRQDPGLGLRLIYFSYDVKMKEKGDIPEGYSVSREKKERFSLILESASTNQTSMYLCASSLAAPGNQPQHFGDGTRLSIL.

V is TRBV6-1 and J is TRBJ1-2; possible D gene TRBD1, 6 bases. The CDR3 runs 12 residues. Trimming left V 6 bases short and J 5 bases short, with 10 bases between. Per germline, CDR1 MNHNS and CDR2 SASEGT. The CDR3 here is CASSLDSYGYTF. CDR3 bases: TGTGCCAGCAGCCTGGACAGTTATGGCTACACCTTC.

This chain uses TRBV28 with TRBJ2-5; D remains ambiguous. CDR1 is MDHEN and CDR2 is SYDVKM in the germline V gene. V was cut by 5 bases and J by 5 bases, with 18 bases left in between. The CDR3 spans 15 residues. The CDR3 loop is CASSRMWGRGETQYF. For the CDR3, the DNA is TGTGCCAGCAGTCGCATGTGGGGTCGTGGGGAGACCCAGTACTTC.

V gene TRBV9 combines with J gene TRBJ2-7; 10 bases map to TRBD1. Germline assignment: CDR1 SGDLS and CDR2 YYNGEE. CDR3 size: 14 residues. The V gene end was trimmed by 4 bases and the J gene end by 6 bases; junction bases not matched to a gene: 7. The CDR3 nucleotides are TGTGCCAGCAGCCCGGCTAGGACAGGGGGCGAGCAGTACTTC. It translates to CASSPARTGGEQYF. The full variable domain, completed using reference TRBV9 and TRBJ2-7, is DSGVTQTPKHLITATGQRVTLRCSPRSGDLSVYWYQQSLDQGLQFLIQYYNGEERAKGNILERFSAQQFPDLHSELNLSSLELGDSALYFCASSPARTGGEQYFGPGTRLTVT.

This clone was observed a single time. The V gene is TRBV25-1, the J gene TRBJ2-3; 13 nucleotides match TRBD2. Germline CDR1 is MGHDK and CDR2 is SYGVNS. The length of the CDR3 is 17 residues. Losses at the gene ends were 1 base for V and 3 bases for J; bases not matched to a gene: 4. CDR3 protein: CASSEFRTSGRTDTQYF. In DNA, the CDR3 is TGTGCCAGCAGTGAATTCAGGACTAGCGGGAGAACAGATACGCAGTATTTT.

This clone was observed once. The V and J genes are TRBV5-1 and TRBJ2-2; D remains ambiguous. The CDR3 is 13 amino acids. CDR1 is SGHRS and CDR2 is YFSETQ in the germline V gene. Trimming pared 5 bases from V and 5 bases from J, leaving 10 bases between. The CDR3 spells CASRGSGTGELFF. The CDR3, as DNA: TGCGCCAGCAGGGGCAGTGGGACCGGGGAGCTGTTTTTT. Full variable domain (missing parts from reference TRBV5-1 and TRBJ2-2): KAGVTQTPRYLIKTRGQQVTLSCSPISGHRSVSWYQQTPGQGLQFLFEYFSETQRNKGNFPGRFSGRQFSNSRSEMNVSTLELGDSALYLCASRGSGTGELFFGEGSRLTVL.

The V call is TRBV5-5, the J call TRBJ1-4; no reliable D call. The V gene lost 0 bases and the J gene lost 5 bases, with 14 bases spanning the gap. The CDR3 consists of 16 residues. Per germline, CDR1 SGHKS and CDR2 YYEKEE (reference sequence). The CDR3 loop reads CASSLVPSGSNEKLFF. For the CDR3, the DNA is TGTGCCAGCAGCTTGGTCCCTTCTGGAAGCAATGAAAAACTGTTTTTT. Combining the CDR3 with reference TRBV5-5 and TRBJ1-4 gives the whole variable domain DAGVTQSPTHLIKTRGQQVTLRCSPISGHKSVSWYQQVLGQGPQFIFQYYEKEERGRGNFPDRFSARQFPNYSSELNVNALLLGDSALYLCASSLVPSGSNEKLFFGSGTQLSVL.

The chain recombines TRBV4-1 with TRBJ2-5, with 8 positions matching TRBD1. Germline CDR1 MGHRA, CDR2 YSYEKL. The CDR3 loop spans 14 amino acids. V gave up 5 bases and J gave up 1 base; unmatched junction bases: 3. CDR3 nucleotides: TGCGCCAGCAGCTCCGGACAGGGCCAAGAGACCCAGTACTTC. Translated: CASSSGQGQETQYF.

V and J are TRBV5-1 and TRBJ1-2; D is perhaps TRBD1 (5 bases). Germline values: CDR1 SGHRS, CDR2 YFSETQ. The CDR3 is 16 amino acids. Trimming stripped 0 bases from V and 3 bases from J, with 15 bases between. The CDR3 reads CASSLDLGRGDYGYTF. Here the CDR3 DNA reads TGCGCCAGCAGCTTGGACCTTGGTAGGGGTGACTATGGCTACACCTTC.

V usage is TRBV28 and J usage is TRBJ1-1; D may be TRBD1 (5 bases). The length of the CDR3 is 14 residues. The V gene's germline CDR1 is MDHEN and CDR2 SYDVKM. Trimming cost V 3 bases and J 0 bases, with 8 bases left between them. CDR3: CASSLRGLNTEAFF. The DNA for the CDR3 is TGTGCCAGCAGTTTGAGGGGATTGAACACTGAAGCTTTCTTT.

V usage is TRBV5-6 and J usage is TRBJ1-1; D is uncertain. Per germline, CDR1 SGHDT and CDR2 YYEEEE. The V end lost 0 bases, the J end lost 0 bases, and 3 bases lay between the germline ends. The CDR3 covers 13 residues. As DNA, the CDR3 is TGTGCCAGCAGCTTGGGCGTGAACACTGAAGCTTTCTTT. Amino acids: CASSLGVNTEAFF.

The chain carries TRBV7-3 and TRBJ2-7, with 8 bases lining up with TRBD2. CDR1 SGHTA and CDR2 FQGTGA come from the germline V gene. V was clipped by 5 bases and J by 1 base; unmatched bases: 10. The CDR3 extends over 16 amino acids. Written as DNA, the CDR3 is TGTGCCAGCAGCCCCATTCGGGCGGGAGGTTCCTACGAGCAGTACTTC. It specifies CASSPIRAGGSYEQYF. The complete variable domain, with remaining parts taken from reference TRBV7-3 and TRBJ2-7, reads GAGVSQTPSNKVTEKGKYVELRCDPISGHTALYWYRQSLGQGPEFLIYFQGTGAADDSGLPNDRFFAVRPEGSVSTLKIQRTERGDSAVYLCASSPIRAGGSYEQYFGPGTRLTVT.

CDR3 amino acids: CASRGPTGSYEQYF. The CDR3 DNA reads as TGTGCCAGCAGGGGACCAACGGGCTCCTACGAGCAGTACTTC. The chain has TRBV2 and TRBJ2-7, with D possibly being TRBD1 or TRBD2 (5 bases each). CDR3 length: 14 residues. V shed 6 bases and J shed 0 bases, with 12 bases lying between them. Germline CDR1 and CDR2: SNHLY and FYNNEI.

V gene TRBV6-6 combines with J gene TRBJ2-1; possibly TRBD1 for D (6 bases). CDR3 length equals 12 residues. Trimming stripped 6 bases from V and 7 bases from J, with 10 bases between. Germline values: CDR1 MNHNY, CDR2 SVGAGI (reference sequence). CDR3 nucleotides: TGTGCCAGCAGCCGGACAGTTAATGAGCAGTTCTTC. Encoded protein: CASSRTVNEQFF.

This clone was seen a single time. The chain couples TRBV5-5 to TRBJ1-5; no definite D call. Trimming took off 1 base at V and 5 bases at J, with 13 bases between the two ends. Germline values: CDR1 SGHKS, CDR2 YYEKEE (reference sequence). The CDR3 has 15 amino acids. CDR3 sequence: CASSLRLWGDQPQHF. The CDR3 DNA reads as TGTGCCAGCAGCTTGAGGTTGTGGGGAGATCAGCCCCAGCATTTT.

This clone was detected only once. The chain recombines TRBV6-6 with TRBJ1-5, with D uncertain. The length of the CDR3 is 15 residues. V was pared by 2 bases and J by 9 bases, with 17 bases between. Germline assignment: CDR1 MNHNY and CDR2 SVGAGI (reference sequence). CDR3 region: CASSYGGLSGRPQHF. The CDR3 region has the DNA TGTGCCAGCAGTTACGGCGGGCTGAGTGGGCGGCCCCAGCATTTT.

The rearrangement links TRBV27 to TRBJ1-1, with unresolved D. The germline CDR1 and CDR2 sequences are MNHEY and SMNVEV (reference sequence). V shed 4 bases and J shed 2 bases, with 2 bases lying between them. The CDR3 contains 11 residues. CDR3: CASSSNTEAFF. The CDR3 region has the DNA TGTGCCAGCAGTTCAAACACTGAAGCTTTCTTT.

The J gene is TRBJ1-4, the V gene TRBV21-1. TRBV21-1 is a pseudogene locus. The CDR3 is 16 residues long. The CDR3 DNA follows: TGTGCCAGCAGCAGAGCGGGGAGGGGTCTGCGAGAAAAACTGTTTTTT. This sequence encodes CASSRAGRGLREKLFF.

This chain links TRBV6-6 with TRBJ2-1; D is uncertain. The CDR3 runs to 12 residues. CDR1 is MNHNY and CDR2 is SVGAGI in the germline V gene (reference sequence). Trimming removed 6 bases from V and 8 bases from J, with 11 bases in between. Here the CDR3 reads CASRPPNYEQFF. Written as DNA, the CDR3 is TGTGCCAGCAGGCCTCCCAATTATGAGCAGTTCTTC.

The chain employs TRBV23-1 and TRBJ1-5; D gene unclear. TRBV23-1 belongs to the ORF category, with a function that is uncertain. The CDR3 contains 15 residues. Trimming cost V 8 bases and J 3 bases, with 17 bases left between them. The CDR3 DNA reads as TGCGCCAGCCGATCCCGAATCCATACCAATCAGCCCCAGCATTTT. It codes for CASRSRIHTNQPQHF.

This sequence joins TRBV7-9 and TRBJ2-1; D remains unclear. This CDR3 is 13 amino acids long. V gave up 4 bases and J gave up 0 bases, with 4 bases separating them. Germline assignment: CDR1 SEHNR and CDR2 FQNEAQ (reference sequence). The CDR3 DNA reads as TGTGCCAGCAGCTCCTACTCCTACAATGAGCAGTTCTTC. Translated, it gives CASSSYSYNEQFF.

The chain uses TRBV15 and TRBJ2-7; D tentatively reads TRBD1 or TRBD2 (5 bases each). V lost 5 bases and J lost 0, with 11 bases in between. Germline lookup yields CDR1 LNHNV and CDR2 YYDKDF (reference sequence). The CDR3 loop spans 14 amino acids. The CDR3 region has the DNA TGTGCCACCAGCTTACCGGGACCCTCCTACGAGCAGTACTTC. Protein: CATSLPGPSYEQYF.

The V and J genes are TRBV7-2 and TRBJ2-1; a possible D gene is TRBD2 (6 bases). CDR3 length: 15 amino acids. The germline CDR1 and CDR2 sequences are SGHTA and FQGNSA. The V gene lost 2 bases and the J gene lost 0 bases, with 8 bases spanning the gap. DNA of the CDR3: TGTGCCAGCAGCTTAATCGGGAGCTCCTACAATGAGCAGTTCTTC. Translation: CASSLIGSSYNEQFF.

The chain couples TRBV7-3 to TRBJ2-2; 7 nucleotides agree with TRBD1. Germline assignment: CDR1 SGHTA and CDR2 FQGTGA. This CDR3 contains 13 residues. V lost 5 bases, J lost 6 bases, and 3 bases stayed unmatched. CDR3: CASSPGGPGELFF. CDR3 bases: TGTGCCAGCAGCCCAGGGGGACCCGGGGAGCTGTTTTTT. The full variable domain, completed using reference TRBV7-3 and TRBJ2-2, is GAGVSQTPSNKVTEKGKYVELRCDPISGHTALYWYRQSLGQGPEFLIYFQGTGAADDSGLPNDRFFAVRPEGSVSTLKIQRTERGDSAVYLCASSPGGPGELFFGEGSRLTVL.